Each of the 26 T cell receptor beta chains below was sequenced from the same sample in a study of cytomegalovirus exposure and HLA in healthy donors. PCR was performed using 60 Vbeta and 13 Jbeta primers. Libraries were prepared by immunoSEQ multiplex PCR; TCRdb keeps only in-frame clonotypes and omits some of them. The sample holds around 150,000 clones; 76% are singletons and the top ten take approximately 1.8%. The sequenced material came from PBMCs. The receptors come from a man in his forties or fifties in good health and CMV-seronegative.

The chain combines TRBV9 with TRBJ2-2; 7 bases agree with TRBD2. The CDR3 spans 15 residues. The V and J ends lost 2 bases and 4 bases, in that order; junction bases with no gene match: 5. Germline CDR1 reads SGDLS; CDR2 reads YYNGEE. CDR3: CASSVGLAVTGELFF. CDR3 sequence (DNA): TGTGCCAGCAGCGTCGGTCTAGCGGTCACCGGGGAGCTGTTTTTT.

This clone has a handful of counts. The rearrangement uses TRBV5-1 and TRBJ2-1, with D perhaps TRBD2 (6 bases). CDR3 length: 13 residues. The germline V and J ends were trimmed by 0 bases and 10 bases, with 11 bases remaining between them. CDR1 and CDR2 (germline): SGHRS, YFSETQ. The CDR3 is CASSLASGEEQFF. The CDR3 nucleotides are TGCGCCAGCAGCTTGGCCTCGGGAGAGGAGCAGTTCTTC.

The count of this clone is one. The chain uses TRBV15 and TRBJ1-6; D gene uncertain. The CDR3 is 17 amino acids. Between the trimmed V and J ends, which lost 4 bases and 3 bases, there was a span of 16 bases. The germline V gene has CDR1 LNHNV and CDR2 YYDKDF (reference sequence). The CDR3 protein is CATSKSVSPYYNSPLHF. CDR3 DNA: TGTGCCACCAGCAAGTCGGTGAGCCCCTACTATAATTCACCCCTCCACTTT.

This rearrangement joins TRBV7-2 to TRBJ2-7; D is unresolved. The CDR3 extends over 15 amino acids. V was shortened by 1 base and J by 3 bases, with 13 bases between the two germline ends. Germline values: CDR1 SGHTA, CDR2 FQGNSA. The CDR3: CASSLERGDLYEQYF. CDR3 bases: TGTGCCAGCAGCTTAGAAAGAGGAGACCTCTACGAGCAGTACTTC.

This clone was found a few times. The V and J genes are TRBV9 and TRBJ2-5; D might be TRBD1 (6 bases). The germline V and J ends were trimmed by 0 bases and 5 bases, with 11 bases remaining between them. Germline V gene lookup returns CDR1 SGDLS and CDR2 YYNGEE. The CDR3 is 14 residues long. The CDR3 coding sequence is TGTGCCAGCAGCGTAGAAGGCAGGGGCGAGACCCAGTACTTC. Protein sequence: CASSVEGRGETQYF. Looking up the rest from reference TRBV9 and TRBJ2-5 gives the full variable domain: DSGVTQTPKHLITATGQRVTLRCSPRSGDLSVYWYQQSLDQGLQFLIQYYNGEERAKGNILERFSAQQFPDLHSELNLSSLELGDSALYFCASSVEGRGETQYFGPGTRLLVL.

The J gene is TRBJ2-3, the V gene TRBV5-4; 8 nucleotides align to TRBD2. Trimming took 0 bases from V and 3 from J; bases not matched to a gene: 3. Germline CDR1 is SGHNT and CDR2 is YYREEE (reference sequence). The CDR3 loop spans 15 amino acids. The DNA of the CDR3 is TGTGCCAGCAGCTTGGACGGGGGGGGGACAGATACGCAGTATTTT. It codes for CASSLDGGGTDTQYF.

The chain has TRBV23-1 and TRBJ2-5; 8 nucleotides line up with TRBD1. TRBV23-1 counts as an open reading frame of uncertain function. The CDR3 contains 14 residues. V lost 5 bases, J lost 3 bases, and 5 bases stayed unmatched. CDR3 coding DNA: TGCGCCAGCAGTTACGGACAGGGAGAAGAGACCCAGTACTTC. It is translated as CASSYGQGEETQYF.

The chain employs TRBV5-6 and TRBJ2-7; possible D gene TRBD2, 6 bases. Germline values: CDR1 SGHDT, CDR2 YYEEEE. The CDR3 consists of 15 residues. The germline V and J ends were trimmed by 6 bases and 3 bases, with 19 bases remaining between them. DNA for the CDR3: TGTGCCAGCACCAGAGGCGAGCGGGTGGGCTACGAGCAGTACTTC. Translation: CASTRGERVGYEQYF.

The rearrangement uses TRBV11-2 and TRBJ2-2; a weak D match, TRBD2 (6 bases). Germline CDR1 is SGHAT and CDR2 is FQNNGV. CDR3 length: 16 amino acids. Trimming stripped 1 base from V and 1 base from J, with 10 bases between. CDR3 bases: TGTGCCAGCAGCTTAGCGGCGGGATGGAACACCGGGGAGCTGTTTTTT. Amino acid sequence: CASSLAAGWNTGELFF.

The V call is TRBV28, the J call TRBJ2-7; weak D call: TRBD2 (5 bases). CDR3 length equals 14 residues. Trimming shortened V by 5 bases and J by 6 bases, and 17 bases separated the two germline ends. Germline CDR1 is MDHEN and CDR2 is SYDVKM. The CDR3 region is CASSPRALRLEQYF. CDR3 sequence (DNA): TGTGCCAGCAGTCCGCGGGCCCTAAGGCTCGAGCAGTACTTC. The full variable domain, in which reference TRBV28 and TRBJ2-7 provide the parts outside the CDR3, is DVKVTQSSRYLVKRTGEKVFLECVQDMDHENMFWYRQDPGLGLRLIYFSYDVKMKEKGDIPEGYSVSREKKERFSLILESASTNQTSMYLCASSPRALRLEQYFGPGTRLTVT.

The chain is built from TRBV5-4 and TRBJ2-3, with D perhaps TRBD1 (5 bases). The length of the CDR3 is 15 residues. The V and J ends lost 0 bases and 4 bases respectively, with 12 bases between them. Germline assignment: CDR1 SGHNT and CDR2 YYREEE (reference sequence). CDR3 sequence (DNA): TGTGCCAGCAGCTTGGACAGTGGGGCCTCAGATACGCAGTATTTT. Its translation is CASSLDSGASDTQYF.

Comments on this clone: Mismatch with germline at one junction end may stem from a read error. The CDR3 reads CSSSLVPTGTIYEQYF. The CDR3 region has the DNA TGTTCCAGCAGCTTAGTCCCAACAGGGACCATCTACGAGCAGTACTTC. The V gene is TRBV7-9, the J gene TRBJ2-7; D is perhaps TRBD1 (6 bases). The CDR3 contains 16 residues. From germline, CDR1 is SEHNR and CDR2 FQNEAQ (reference sequence).

The rearrangement uses TRBV5-6 and TRBJ2-1, with D possibly being TRBD2 (7 bases). V dropped 2 bases and J dropped 9 bases, with 15 bases sitting between them. Looked up from germline, CDR1 is SGHDT and CDR2 is YYEEEE. The CDR3 covers 14 residues. CDR3 DNA sequence: TGTGCCAGCAGCTTCAGTTCGGGGGGCGCTGAGCAGTTCTTC. It yields the protein CASSFSSGGAEQFF.

The chain's CDR3 is CASSYTTGGGGYTF. In nucleotides, the CDR3 is TGTGCCAGCAGTTACACGACAGGGGGCGGAGGCTACACCTTC. The V call is TRBV6-5, the J call TRBJ1-2; 10 bases fit TRBD1. CDR3 length: 14 residues. Germline CDR1 MNHEY, CDR2 SVGAGI. Trimming cost V 2 bases and J 8 bases; bases outside gene matches: 5.

The chain carries TRBV4-2 and TRBJ1-1; TRBD1 might be the D (5 bases). There are 15 residues in the CDR3. The germline gives CDR1 LGHNA, CDR2 YNFKEQ. Trimming took 0 bases from V and 4 from J, leaving 12 bases between them. CDR3 loop: CASSQDLGGGTEAFF. CDR3 bases: TGTGCCAGCAGCCAAGATCTTGGGGGGGGCACTGAAGCTTTCTTT.

The J gene is TRBJ1-4, the V gene TRBV6-5; D possibly corresponds to TRBD1 (5 bases). The CDR3 sequence is 13 residues long. In germline, CDR1 is MNHEY, CDR2 SVGAGI. Trimming pared 5 bases from V and 8 bases from J, leaving 12 bases between. CDR3 coding DNA: TGTGCCAGCAGTCCCAGGGTTCAGGAAAAACTGTTTTTT. Translating it yields CASSPRVQEKLFF.

This rearrangement joins TRBV15 to TRBJ2-1; 8 bases agree with TRBD1. This CDR3 has 16 residues. Trimming cost V 0 bases and J 7 bases; bases outside gene matches: 8. Germline V gene lookup returns CDR1 LNHNV and CDR2 YYDKDF (reference sequence). The CDR3 protein is CATSRDRGQGSNEQFF. DNA for the CDR3: TGTGCCACCAGCAGAGATAGAGGACAGGGTTCGAATGAGCAGTTCTTC. Full variable domain (missing parts from reference TRBV15 and TRBJ2-1): DAMVIQNPRYQVTQFGKPVTLSCSQTLNHNVMYWYQQKSSQAPKLLFHYYDKDFNNEADTPDNFQSRRPNTSFCFLDIRSPGLGDTAMYLCATSRDRGQGSNEQFFGPGTRLTVL.

The chain joins TRBV5-6 to TRBJ2-1; 8 positions match TRBD1. CDR3 size: 14 residues. The J segment lost 3 bases and the V segment lost 3 bases, leaving 2 bases of the junction unmatched. Germline assignment: CDR1 SGHDT and CDR2 YYEEEE. CDR3 residues: CASSSGQDYNEQFF. In DNA, the CDR3 is TGTGCCAGCAGCTCGGGACAGGACTACAATGAGCAGTTCTTC.

This clone was seen a few times. The chain couples TRBV28 to TRBJ2-7, with D perhaps TRBD2 (6 bases). V lost 6 bases to trimming and J lost 6 bases, with 9 bases between them. The CDR3 consists of 11 residues. CDR1 is MDHEN, CDR2 SYDVKM, per germline. The CDR3 bases are TGTGCCAGCAGGGAGGGGCTCGAGCAGTACTTC. Encoded protein: CASREGLEQYF.

This sequence joins TRBV6-4 and TRBJ1-2, with D perhaps matching TRBD1 (6 bases). The V gene lost 0 bases and the J gene lost 7 bases, with 9 bases spanning the gap. The CDR3 is 13 residues long. Germline CDR1 is MRHNA and CDR2 is SNTAGT. This CDR3 is CASSDSTGRGYTF. CDR3 nucleotides: TGTGCCAGCAGTGACTCGACAGGACGTGGCTACACCTTC.

The CDR3 reads CAWSRNYRGTEAFF. The DNA for the CDR3 is TGTGCCTGGAGCCGTAACTACAGGGGGACTGAAGCTTTCTTT. The rearrangement links TRBV30 to TRBJ1-1; 8 positions agree with TRBD1. CDR3 length: 14 amino acids. The junction had 8 bases not matched to a gene; V was cut back by 3 bases and J by 5 bases. The germline V gene encodes CDR1 GTSNPN and CDR2 SVGIG (reference sequence).

This clone was seen only a few times. This rearrangement joins TRBV10-3 to TRBJ1-1; a weak D match, TRBD1 (5 bases). The CDR3 length is 14 residues. CDR1 ENHRY and CDR2 SYGVKD come from the germline V gene. The V gene lost 8 bases and the J gene lost 1 base, with 14 bases spanning the gap. The CDR3 region is CAIRGSQGNTEAFF. CDR3 DNA sequence: TGTGCCATCCGAGGCAGTCAGGGGAACACTGAAGCTTTCTTT.

This chain uses TRBV27 with TRBJ2-7; 9 bases are shared with TRBD2. The CDR3 loop spans 15 amino acids. CDR1 and CDR2 (germline): MNHEY, SMNVEV (reference sequence). V was clipped by 2 bases and J by 7 bases; unmatched bases: 9. CDR3 region: CASSLMAGGPGEQYF. The CDR3 DNA sequence: TGTGCCAGCAGTTTAATGGCGGGAGGGCCGGGTGAGCAGTACTTC.

A note on this clone: Different DNA sequences within this sample yield the same CDR3. The chain has TRBV5-4 and TRBJ2-7; no clear D. Trimming took 0 bases from V and 0 from J, leaving 4 bases between them. The V gene's germline CDR1 is SGHNT and CDR2 YYREEE (reference sequence). The CDR3 has 13 amino acids. The CDR3, as DNA: TGTGCCAGCAGCTTGGCCTCCTCCTACGAGCAGTACTTC. Its protein is CASSLASSYEQYF.

The genes are TRBV10-3 and TRBJ2-3, with 7 bases fitting TRBD1. From germline, CDR1 is ENHRY and CDR2 SYGVKD. CDR3 length: 16 amino acids. V was pared by 7 bases and J by 2 bases, with 12 bases of the junction left unmatched. In DNA, the CDR3 is TGTGCCATCACACTACCGGGACAGACGACCACAGATACGCAGTATTTT. Translating it yields CAITLPGQTTTDTQYF.

The chain couples TRBV30 to TRBJ2-7; weak D call: TRBD1 (5 bases). The CDR3 is 12 amino acids. Trimming cost V 3 bases and J 4 bases, with 10 bases left between them. Germline values: CDR1 GTSNPN, CDR2 SVGIG (reference sequence). This CDR3 reads CAWSSAGYEQYF. In DNA form, the CDR3 reads TGTGCCTGGAGCTCGGCAGGGTACGAGCAGTACTTC. Together with reference TRBV30 and TRBJ2-7, the CDR3 gives the full variable domain: SQTIHQWPATLVQPVGSPLSLECTVEGTSNPNLYWYRQAAGRGLQLLFYSVGIGQISSEVPQNLSASRPQDRQFILSSKKLLLSDSGFYLCAWSSAGYEQYFGPGTRLTVT.